This TCR beta chain was retrieved from a study of cytomegalovirus exposure and HLA in healthy donors. The sample holds one count of this clone. Germline and junction disagree at one end, which may indicate a read error. The CDR3 loop spans 12 amino acids. Germline-derived CDR1 and CDR2 are SQVTM and ANQGSEA. TCRdb's table, derived via immunoSEQ multiplex PCR, lists solely in-frame clones and lacks some. The sample has fewer than 90,000 clones, almost 85% seen once; the top ten hold 9.5% to 13%. The donors were part of the validation cohort, which consisted of roughly 110 subjects and was separate from the first cohort of roughly 620 subjects.

The J gene is TRBJ1-1, the V gene TRBV29-1, with D possibly TRBD1 on 5 matching bases. Sequenced input: PBMCs. This clonotype was sampled from a woman aged 18-29 years in good health and CMV-seropositive. The CDR3 DNA reads as TGTTCATCAGGCAGGGTGAACACTGAAGCTTTCTTT. It is translated as CSSGRVNTEAFF.